Sequencing of this T cell receptor beta chain was carried out in a study of OX40 agonist ivuxolimab in advanced cancers. Profiling relied on immunoSEQ multiplex PCR, and the TCRdb table lists in-frame clones only, not all of them. The sample lists 90,000 to 95,000 clones, about 89% occurring once. CDR1 MNHEY and CDR2 SMNVEV come from the germline V gene (reference sequence). The CDR3 runs to 13 residues. Trimming left V 6 bases short and J 3 bases short, with 12 bases between. This TCR was sampled from an adult with an advanced solid tumor such as melanoma, head and neck, liver or kidney cancer. V usage is TRBV27 and J usage is TRBJ2-7, with a possible D match to TRBD2 (6 bases). Sample: CD4+ or CD8+ T cells sorted from blood, taken in a trial of the OX40 agonist ivuxolimab. CDR3 region: CASSRPGLYEQYF. CDR3 DNA sequence: TGTGCCAGCAGCCGGCCGGGACTCTACGAGCAGTACTTC.